The T cell receptor (beta chain) under discussion was sequenced for a study of OX40 agonist ivuxolimab in advanced cancers. Produced via immunoSEQ multiplex PCR; TCRdb's table is partial and in-frame only. This sample has nearly 95,000 clones, with 90% to 95% found just once. This CDR3 region has 15 residues. The V end lost 2 bases, the J end lost 2 bases, and 13 bases lay between the germline ends. The germline V gene has CDR1 SGHNT and CDR2 YENEEA. This material consisted of CD4+ or CD8+ T cells sorted from blood, taken in a trial of the OX40 agonist ivuxolimab. The chain recombines TRBV11-3 with TRBJ2-7, with D possibly TRBD1 on 5 matching bases. This clonotype originated in an adult with an advanced solid tumor such as melanoma, head and neck, liver or kidney cancer. In DNA form, the CDR3 reads TGTGCCAGCAGCTTACGTACAGGCCTTGCCTACGAGCAGTACTTC. Its translation is CASSLRTGLAYEQYF.